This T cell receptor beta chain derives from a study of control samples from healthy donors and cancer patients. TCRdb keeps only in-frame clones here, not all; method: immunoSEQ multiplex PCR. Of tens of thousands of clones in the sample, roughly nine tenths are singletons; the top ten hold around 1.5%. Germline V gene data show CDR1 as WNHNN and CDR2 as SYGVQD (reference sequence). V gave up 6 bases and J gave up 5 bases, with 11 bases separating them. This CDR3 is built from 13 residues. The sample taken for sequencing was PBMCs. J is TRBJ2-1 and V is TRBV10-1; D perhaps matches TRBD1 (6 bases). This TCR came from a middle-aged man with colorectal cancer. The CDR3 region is CASSTGQNNEQFF. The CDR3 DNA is TGCGCCAGCAGCACCGGACAGAACAATGAGCAGTTCTTC.